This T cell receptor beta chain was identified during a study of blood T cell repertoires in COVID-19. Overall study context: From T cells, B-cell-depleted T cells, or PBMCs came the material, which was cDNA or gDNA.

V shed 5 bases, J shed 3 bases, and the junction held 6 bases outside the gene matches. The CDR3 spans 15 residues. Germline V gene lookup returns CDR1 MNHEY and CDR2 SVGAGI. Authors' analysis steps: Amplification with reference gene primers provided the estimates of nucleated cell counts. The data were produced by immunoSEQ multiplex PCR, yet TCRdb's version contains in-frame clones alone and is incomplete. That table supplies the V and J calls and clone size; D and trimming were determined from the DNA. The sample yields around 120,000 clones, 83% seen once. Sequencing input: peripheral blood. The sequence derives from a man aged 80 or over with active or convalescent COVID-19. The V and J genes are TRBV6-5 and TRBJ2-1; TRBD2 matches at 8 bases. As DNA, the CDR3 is TGTGCCAGCAGTCCCCCGGGACTAGTCTACAATGAGCAGTTCTTC. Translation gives CASSPPGLVYNEQFF.